The present T cell receptor (beta chain) was sequenced within a study of PD-L1 blockade in urothelial cancer (dated by TCRdb to the late 2010s). Study-level background: Therapy was started in the mid-2010s for all patients, and atezolizumab 1,200 mg was administered intravenously every 3 weeks. Durable clinical benefit was achieved by nine patients and was not achieved by 20 patients. The study, an exploratory multi-omic analysis, examined somatic, immune and clinical correlates of response to PD-L1 blockade with atezolizumab in urothelial cancer. Blood samples were analyzed at 3 weeks after treatment start (second dose) and at 6 weeks after treatment start. In the same patients, whole exome sequencing and RNA sequencing of pretreatment tumors were performed in addition to TCR sequencing. About 90% of the roughly 29 patients were identified as males with urothelial cancer of bladder origin, and a prior smoking history was reported by 18 of 29 patients. Patients had an ECOG performance status of 0 or 1 and had received between 0 and 3 prior chemotherapy regimens. Pretreatment blood TCR-seq was available for 27 to 30 patients, at least one posttreatment blood collection was obtained for roughly 24 patients, and tumor TCR-seq was available for roughly 24 patients. Durable clinical benefit was defined as a progression-free survival longer than 6 months, and TCR features were additionally tested against progression-free survival and overall survival. A median of about 140,000 T cells and some 90,000 unique TCRs was obtained from blood samples, and a median clonality of 0.080 was observed. Pretreatment tumor samples, along with matched peripheral blood serially collected before and after atezolizumab treatment, were subjected to TCR sequencing. Study-wide findings and limitations: Because of the small sample size (n of about 30) and the many exploratory analyses performed, the results are intended to be regarded as hypothesis-generating. A pretreatment peripheral blood TCR clonality below the median was linked to improved progression-free and overall survival. Greater expansion of tumor-associated TCR clones in peripheral blood 3 weeks after the start of treatment was observed in patients with durable benefit (n of about 21, p = 0.022).

This clone was seen a few times. No cognate antigen has been identified for it. The record has no base qualities; no much larger clone is one base away. Taken from cysteine to phenylalanine, the CDR3 has 15 residues. The retained sequence is limited to the CDR3, 45 bases, with the frame set at the first base. V was cut back by 4 bases and J by 3 bases, leaving a gap of 17 bases between them. The CDR1 and CDR2 encoded by the germline V gene (reference sequence) are SGHNT and YYREEE. Each PCR received spiked-in synthetic TCR analog templates so that absolute template abundance could be estimated from read counts. TCRbeta CDR3 regions were amplified from genomic DNA with bias-controlled V and J gene primers using the immunoSEQ assay. Sequencing of rearranged TCRbeta segments was performed at approximately 20X coverage. Turning to the authors' computational methods: Clustering was used to correct sequencing errors, and CDR3s were annotated against IMGT so that V, D and J genes could be assigned. Out-of-frame and stop-codon sequences were excluded, and only productive TCRbeta rearrangements were used in downstream analyses. Clonality was calculated as one minus the Shannon entropy normalized by the log of the number of unique productive sequences. Fisher's exact test with Benjamini-Hochberg correction, at a threshold of adjusted p below 0.01, was used to find clones that differed between time points or between blood and tumor. Entries here come from immuneACCESS through TCRdb and include only in-frame sequences with V and J called. Some clones fail to appear in such tables; in the studies checked, an unresolved V gene covers under half of the shortfall, and the cause of the remainder is unknown. V, J and clone size reflect that table, while D and trimming were determined from the DNA. The sample has 70,000 to 95,000 clones on record, roughly 89% of them singletons. The ten largest clones represent 2% to 2.5% of the sample.

The time point label corresponds to: pretreatment peripheral blood. The cohort included 25 to 30 patients with locally advanced or metastatic urothelial carcinoma who were treated at Memorial Sloan Kettering on a trial protocol. Peripheral blood mononuclear cells were collected from each patient pretreatment and during treatment, giving between 1 and 8 total time points per patient. The Qiagen DNeasy Blood extraction kit was used to purify genomic DNA from total PBMCs and from tumor samples. PBMCs were collected pretreatment and during treatment, and were isolated and stored as previously described.

This receptor chain uses TRBV5-4 and TRBJ2-7; a tentative D match to TRBD1 spans 5 bases. This TCR was sampled from a man in his 60s with urothelial cancer. The sample consisted of PBMCs, taken around atezolizumab (anti-PD-L1) treatment. The nucleotide sequence reads as follows: TGTGCCAGCAGCACTGTTGGGCAGGGTCTCTACGAGCAGTACTTC. Translated, it gives CASSTVGQGLYEQYF.